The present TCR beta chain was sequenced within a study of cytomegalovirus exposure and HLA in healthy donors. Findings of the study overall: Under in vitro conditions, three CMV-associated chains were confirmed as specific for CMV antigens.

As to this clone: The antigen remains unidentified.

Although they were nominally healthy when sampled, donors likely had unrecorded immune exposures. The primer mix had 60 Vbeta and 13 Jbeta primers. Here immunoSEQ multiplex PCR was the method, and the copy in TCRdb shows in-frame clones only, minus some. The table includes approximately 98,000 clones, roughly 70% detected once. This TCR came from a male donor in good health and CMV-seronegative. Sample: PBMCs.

CDR3 DNA sequence: TGTGCCAGCAGCGTAGCGGGGGGGGCCACCTACGAGCAGTACTTC. Residues: CASSVAGGATYEQYF. The chain joins TRBV9 to TRBJ2-7; 8 bases are shared with TRBD2. After removal of 0 bases from V and 2 bases from J, the junction contained 4 bases not matched to a gene. The CDR3 is 15 residues long. CDR1 and CDR2 (germline): SGDLS, YYNGEE.